The following is a T cell receptor beta chain sequence with its context. Antigen specificity is unknown. The sample belongs to a study of blood T cells in healthy people across ages. CDR3 size: 16 residues. Per germline, CDR1 SGHTA and CDR2 FQGNSA. Trimming left V 5 bases short and J 0 bases short, with 14 bases between. Alongside a J-beta primer mix, a sample-barcoded 5' primer served in a second PCR lasting about 6 to 12 cycles. A tag from a template-switch adaptor with 12 random nucleotides marked each cDNA molecule. TCRdb re-analysed the 5' RACE reads in MiXCR, keeping a single row per CDR3 protein. This sample yields around 580,000 distinct CDR3 sequences, of which 45% to 55% are seen a single time; 20% to 25% belongs to the top ten. Study-level results: Per million T cells, TCR beta diversity dropped roughly linearly as age increased.

Samples each had at least 5 micrograms of total RNA extracted. The chain carries TRBV7-2 and TRBJ2-4; TRBD1 is a possible D gene (5 bases). The sample taken for sequencing was blood. This TCR was recovered from a man older than 75 in good health. The CDR3 is CASSVGPYVAKNIQYF. CDR3 bases: TGTGCCAGCAGCGTGGGGCCCTACGTAGCCAAAAACATTCAGTACTTC.